This T cell receptor beta chain was identified during a study of T cells in Graves' hyperthyroidism and ophthalmopathy. The CDR3 length is 15 residues. Germline V CDR1 and CDR2: DFQATT, SNEGSKA (reference sequence). Unmatched junction bases numbered 11, after V lost 6 bases and J lost 6 bases. RNA transcripts gave rise to amplified TCR beta CDR3 regions. The HTBI primer set drove a first-round RT-PCR of the TCR CDR3. Via MiXCR, TCRdb re-called the multiplex PCR reads, giving one row per CDR3 protein. The data contain under 400,000 distinct CDR3 sequences, 15% to 19% of them singletons. Every diagnosis used clinical symptoms, serum thyroxine and TRAb, thyroid ultrasound and orbital computed tomography. PBMCs came from more than 9.5 ml fresh peripheral blood. This clonotype was found many times.

The sequencing sample was made of blood. The chain links TRBV20-1 to TRBJ2-1; the match to TRBD1 covers 10 bases. The TCR originated in a young woman with Graves' hyperthyroidism that later progressed to Graves' ophthalmopathy. This CDR3 reads CSADDDRTGGNEQFF. CDR3 nucleotide sequence: TGCAGTGCCGATGATGACAGGACAGGGGGCAATGAGCAGTTCTTC.